Below are 22 T cell receptor beta chains sequenced from a single sample in a study of blood T cell repertoires in COVID-19. Repertoires were generated with immunoSEQ multiplex PCR, while TCRdb's copy carries only in-frame clones and drops some. This table holds about 220,000 clones, approximately 84% found once. Specimen: PBMCs or T cells enriched from blood (not recorded which). These receptors originate from a man aged 40-49 years who had recovered from COVID-19.

This clone was seen a single time. The gene calls are TRBV19 and TRBJ2-1; tentatively, D is TRBD2 (6 bases). V was trimmed by 5 bases and J by 7 bases, leaving 21 bases between them. The germline gives CDR1 LNHDA, CDR2 SQIVND (reference sequence). There are 16 residues in the CDR3. The CDR3 spells CASSSMGRAGKNEQFF. Written as DNA, the CDR3 is TGTGCCAGTAGTTCCATGGGGCGGGCGGGGAAGAATGAGCAGTTCTTC.

The chain links TRBV5-6 to TRBJ2-1, with 12 positions matching TRBD2. The CDR3 totals 16 residues. Germline lookup yields CDR1 SGHDT and CDR2 YYEEEE. V lost 4 bases and J lost 0; bases outside the gene matches: 2. The CDR3 nucleotides read TGTGCCAGCAGCACGACTAGCGGGGGCTCCTACAATGAGCAGTTCTTC. Its translation: CASSTTSGGSYNEQFF.

There are a few counts of this clone. The rearrangement joins TRBV30 to TRBJ2-7, with D possibly matching TRBD1 (8 bases). Trimming cost V 2 bases and J 7 bases, with 15 bases left between them. CDR1 is GTSNPN, CDR2 SVGIG, per germline (reference sequence). CDR3 length equals 13 residues. The CDR3 region has the DNA TGTGCCTGGAGTAGGACAGGGACTATTGAGCAGTACTTC. Its protein is CAWSRTGTIEQYF. The full variable domain, in which reference TRBV30 and TRBJ2-7 provide the parts outside the CDR3, is SQTIHQWPATLVQPVGSPLSLECTVEGTSNPNLYWYRQAAGRGLQLLFYSVGIGQISSEVPQNLSASRPQDRQFILSSKKLLLSDSGFYLCAWSRTGTIEQYFGPGTRLTVT.

This chain connects TRBV5-4 to TRBJ2-2; possibly TRBD1 for D (5 bases). This CDR3 contains 14 residues. The germline V and J ends were trimmed by 0 bases and 7 bases, with 10 bases remaining between them. Germline-derived CDR1 and CDR2 are SGHNT and YYREEE (reference sequence). This chain's CDR3 is CASSLGGAVGELFF. CDR3 DNA sequence: TGTGCCAGCAGCTTGGGTGGGGCGGTCGGGGAGCTGTTTTTT.

The chain recombines TRBV2 with TRBJ2-1, with 12 bases identical to TRBD2. With 6 bases clipped from V and 6 bases from J, the junction kept 9 bases outside the gene matches. From germline, CDR1 is SNHLY and CDR2 FYNNEI. There are 16 residues in the CDR3. The CDR3 protein is CASSTTKGLAGNEQFF. CDR3 nucleotide sequence: TGTGCCAGCAGCACGACTAAGGGACTAGCGGGCAATGAGCAGTTCTTC. The whole variable domain, remainder taken from reference TRBV2 and TRBJ2-1, is EPEVTQTPSHQVTQMGQEVILRCVPISNHLYFYWYRQILGQKVEFLVSFYNNEISEKSEIFDDQFSVERPDGSNFTLKIRSTKLEDSAMYFCASSTTKGLAGNEQFFGPGTRLTVL.

The chain uses TRBV5-1 and TRBJ2-5, with TRBD1 matching over 7 bases. V gave up 0 bases and J gave up 6 bases; unmatched junction bases: 2. Germline V CDR1 and CDR2: SGHRS, YFSETQ. The CDR3 is 13 residues long. The DNA of the CDR3 is TGCGCCAGCAGCTTGGACAGGGGAAAGACCCAGTACTTC. Its translation is CASSLDRGKTQYF.

The chain carries TRBV2 and TRBJ2-7; 9 bases are shared with TRBD2. Germline-derived CDR1 and CDR2 are SNHLY and FYNNEI. This CDR3 has 14 amino acids. V lost 2 bases to trimming and J lost 2 bases; unmatched junction nucleotides: 1. CDR3 protein: CASSEQRGAYEQYF. The CDR3 DNA reads as TGTGCCAGCAGTGAACAGCGGGGGGCCTACGAGCAGTACTTC.

V and J are TRBV5-1 and TRBJ2-1; 15 bases line up with TRBD2. The J segment lost 7 bases and the V segment lost 4 bases, leaving 3 bases of the junction unmatched. This CDR3 has 15 amino acids. CDR1 and CDR2 (germline): SGHRS, YFSETQ. CDR3 sequence reads: CASSRTSGGANEQFF. The CDR3 coding sequence is TGCGCCAGCAGCCGGACTAGCGGGGGGGCAAATGAGCAGTTCTTC.

This chain joins TRBV4-2 and TRBJ2-7; 8 bases fit TRBD1. V was pared by 4 bases and J by 1 base, with 6 bases of the junction left unmatched. The germline V gene has CDR1 LGHNA and CDR2 YNFKEQ. The CDR3 consists of 15 residues. The CDR3 here is CASSRDRTGSYEQYF. In DNA, the CDR3 is TGTGCCAGCAGCCGGGACAGGACCGGATCCTACGAGCAGTACTTC.

V is TRBV30 and J is TRBJ1-4; D ambiguous. The germline V gene encodes CDR1 GTSNPN and CDR2 SVGIG (reference sequence). V was cut by 0 bases and J by 4 bases, with 12 bases left in between. The CDR3 length is 15 residues. CDR3 DNA: TGTGCCTGGAGTGTACCGGGGTCGGGTAATGAAAAACTGTTTTTT. Amino acid sequence: CAWSVPGSGNEKLFF.

This chain connects TRBV2 to TRBJ1-2; D may be TRBD1 (5 bases). There are 14 residues in the CDR3. Germline CDR1 reads SNHLY; CDR2 reads FYNNEI. V lost 0 bases and J lost 11, with 16 bases in between. The CDR3 sequence: CASSEARTSRGYTF. The DNA for the CDR3 is TGTGCCAGCAGTGAAGCACGGACTTCCCGGGGGTACACCTTC.

The chain links TRBV5-5 to TRBJ1-2, with D maybe TRBD1 (6 bases). The CDR3 has 15 amino acids. Trimming removed 1 base at V and 0 bases at J, with 10 bases between. Looked up from germline, CDR1 is SGHKS and CDR2 is YYEKEE (reference sequence). The CDR3 is CASSLNREANYGYTF. Written as DNA, the CDR3 is TGTGCCAGCAGCTTGAACAGGGAAGCTAACTATGGCTACACCTTC.

V gene TRBV5-4 combines with J gene TRBJ2-1, with D possibly matching TRBD2 (7 bases). The CDR3 runs 16 residues. Deletions cut 4 bases from V and 5 bases from J, with 19 bases between. CDR1 is SGHNT and CDR2 is YYREEE in the germline V gene (reference sequence). CDR3 nucleotides: TGTGCCAGCAGCCCGGGGGGCGGGAAGGCAAACAATGAGCAGTTCTTC. The encoded protein is CASSPGGGKANNEQFF.

The chain combines TRBV4-2 with TRBJ1-6, with 9 bases identical to TRBD1. The CDR3 runs to 15 residues. The germline V gene encodes CDR1 LGHNA and CDR2 YNFKEQ. Trimming removed 4 bases from V and 7 bases from J; junction bases left unmatched: 5. CDR3 in amino acids: CASSRPGQGNSPLHF. Here the CDR3 DNA reads TGTGCCAGCAGCCGCCCGGGACAGGGAAATTCACCCCTCCACTTT.

Concerning this clone itself: A junction end diverges from the germline sequence, so it may reflect a read error. The chain combines TRBV3-1 (or the pseudogene TRBV3-2) with TRBJ2-3, with 11 bases that match TRBD2. From germline, CDR1 is LGHDT and CDR2 YNNKEL (reference sequence). The CDR3 covers 15 residues. CDR3 DNA sequence: TGTGCCAGCACCCAAAGACTAGCGGGGACAGATACGCAGTATTTT. This translates into CASTQRLAGTDTQYF.

J is TRBJ2-2 and V is TRBV9; 9 positions agree with TRBD2. V shed 4 bases, J shed 5 bases, and the junction held 9 bases outside the gene matches. Germline V gives CDR1 SGDLS, CDR2 YYNGEE. The CDR3 covers 16 residues. CDR3 sequence: CASSLGSGSDTGELFF. The CDR3 DNA sequence: TGTGCCAGCAGCCTCGGTAGCGGGAGTGATACCGGGGAGCTGTTTTTT.

The V gene is TRBV19, the J gene TRBJ2-4; TRBD1 might be the D (5 bases). This CDR3 contains 14 residues. Trimming removed 4 bases from V and 4 bases from J, with 11 bases in between. CDR1 LNHDA and CDR2 SQIVND come from the germline V gene (reference sequence). CDR3 bases: TGTGCCAGTAGTACGCAGGGCTCTAAAAACATTCAGTACTTC. Amino acid sequence: CASSTQGSKNIQYF.

This chain connects TRBV29-1 to TRBJ1-2, with 10 bases fitting TRBD1. The trim removed 6 bases at V and 0 bases at J, leaving 10 bases unmatched. The germline gives CDR1 SQVTM, CDR2 ANQGSEA. The CDR3 spans 16 residues. CDR3 coding DNA: TGCAGCGTGGACCGGGACAGGGGCGCCTCTAACTATGGCTACACCTTC. It yields the protein CSVDRDRGASNYGYTF.

This clone was seen more than once but under ten times. Other DNA sequences of this sample code for an identical CDR3. The chain uses TRBV30 and TRBJ1-5; D unclear. Germline CDR1 and CDR2: GTSNPN and SVGIG (reference sequence). The CDR3 has 14 residues. V gave up 0 bases and J gave up 0 bases, with 6 bases separating them. CDR3 residues: CAWSVSGSNQPQHF. In DNA form, the CDR3 reads TGTGCCTGGAGTGTTAGCGGTAGCAATCAGCCCCAGCATTTT.

The chain carries TRBV30 and TRBJ2-2; weak D call: TRBD1 (6 bases). CDR3 length: 15 residues. V was clipped by 3 bases and J by 3 bases, with 14 bases between them. Germline V gene data show CDR1 as GTSNPN and CDR2 as SVGIG (reference sequence). This CDR3 reads CAWRSLGAYTGELFF. In DNA form, the CDR3 reads TGTGCCTGGAGATCATTGGGGGCGTACACCGGGGAGCTGTTTTTT. Using reference TRBV30 and TRBJ2-2 for the parts outside the CDR3, the full variable domain is SQTIHQWPATLVQPVGSPLSLECTVEGTSNPNLYWYRQAAGRGLQLLFYSVGIGQISSEVPQNLSASRPQDRQFILSSKKLLLSDSGFYLCAWRSLGAYTGELFFGEGSRLTVL.

The rearrangement links TRBV2 to TRBJ1-4; 8 bases are shared with TRBD1. With 7 bases clipped from V and 5 bases from J, the junction kept 12 bases outside the gene matches. The germline V gene encodes CDR1 SNHLY and CDR2 FYNNEI. The CDR3 is 16 amino acids. The CDR3 sequence: CASNTPPRGLNEKLFF. The CDR3 DNA reads TGTGCCAGCAATACCCCCCCCAGGGGGCTAAATGAAAAACTGTTTTTT.

The rearrangement links TRBV2 to TRBJ2-7; 8 bases line up with TRBD1. The CDR3 consists of 14 residues. The V gene end was trimmed by 7 bases and the J gene end by 3 bases; junction bases not matched to a gene: 8. Germline CDR1 is SNHLY and CDR2 is FYNNEI. CDR3 in amino acids: CASNLQGANYEQYF. Written as DNA, the CDR3 is TGTGCCAGCAATCTCCAGGGGGCGAACTACGAGCAGTACTTC.